One and the same sample provided the 27 T cell receptor beta chains below, sequenced in a study of blood T cells in healthy people across ages. Then a second PCR, running about 7 to 11 cycles, was carried out with a sample-barcoded 5' primer and a J-beta primer mix. TCRdb processed the 5' RACE reads anew with MiXCR; each CDR3 protein has one entry. The sample holds approximately 830,000 distinct CDR3 sequences, around two thirds seen once. Sequences were obtained from blood. These receptors were obtained from a man aged 30 to 39 in good health.

This clonotype was found many times. V is TRBV27 and J is TRBJ2-5; the D gene is possibly TRBD2 (6 bases). The length of the CDR3 is 13 residues. In germline, CDR1 is MNHEY, CDR2 SMNVEV (reference sequence). V lost 4 bases, J lost 2 bases, and 8 bases lay in between. CDR3 protein: CASSYGTQETQYF. CDR3 nucleotide sequence: TGTGCCAGCAGTTACGGGACTCAAGAGACCCAGTACTTC.

V gene TRBV27 combines with J gene TRBJ1-5; TRBD1 matches 7 bases. Trimming cost V 3 bases and J 5 bases; bases outside gene matches: 4. This CDR3 is 14 amino acids long. CDR1 and CDR2 (germline): MNHEY, SMNVEV (reference sequence). CDR3 sequence reads: CASSFGQAHQPQHF. The CDR3 bases are TGTGCCAGCAGTTTCGGACAGGCTCATCAGCCCCAGCATTTT.

V and J are TRBV27 and TRBJ2-4; a weak D match, TRBD1 (6 bases). CDR1 and CDR2 from the germline V gene are MNHEY and SMNVEV (reference sequence). The CDR3 is made up of 12 amino acids. Trimming removed 6 bases at V and 13 bases at J, with 16 bases between. In DNA form, the CDR3 reads TGTGCCAGCAGCCCTGCAGGGGTCGAACAGTACTTC. Translated, it gives CASSPAGVEQYF.

The rearrangement links TRBV7-8 to TRBJ1-5; D may be TRBD1 (5 bases). The CDR3 consists of 15 residues. Trimming shortened V by 3 bases and J by 5 bases, and 14 bases separated the two germline ends. Germline V lookup: CDR1 SGHVS, CDR2 FQNEAQ. In DNA form, the CDR3 reads TGTGCCAGCAGCTTCCGAACAGGCGGGGATCAGCCCCAGCATTTT. This codes for CASSFRTGGDQPQHF. The full variable domain, completed using reference TRBV7-8 and TRBJ1-5, is GAGVSQSPRYKVAKRGQDVALRCDPISGHVSLFWYQQALGQGPEFLTYFQNEAQLDKSGLPSDRFFAERPEGSVSTLKIQRTQQEDSAVYLCASSFRTGGDQPQHFGDGTRLSIL.

This clonotype was found many times. This chain joins TRBV5-1 and TRBJ2-6; D uncertain. V dropped 5 bases and J dropped 1 base, with 10 bases sitting between them. The CDR3 runs 15 residues. The V gene's germline CDR1 is SGHRS and CDR2 YFSETQ. The CDR3 protein is CASSKLDSGANVLTF. The CDR3, as DNA: TGCGCCAGCAGTAAATTGGATTCTGGGGCCAACGTCCTGACTTTC. Filled out from reference TRBV5-1 and TRBJ2-6, the complete variable domain reads KAGVTQTPRYLIKTRGQQVTLSCSPISGHRSVSWYQQTPGQGLQFLFEYFSETQRNKGNFPGRFSGRQFSNSRSEMNVSTLELGDSALYLCASSKLDSGANVLTFGAGSRLTVL.

This clonotype was picked up many times. The chain joins TRBV5-1 to TRBJ2-5; 13 bases agree with TRBD2. The junction had 6 bases not matched to a gene; V was cut back by 3 bases and J by 4 bases. This CDR3 region has 16 residues. CDR1 and CDR2 from the germline V gene are SGHRS and YFSETQ. CDR3 coding DNA: TGCGCCAGCAGCTCCTTGACTAGCGGGGGGATAGAGACCCAGTACTTC. Its protein is CASSSLTSGGIETQYF.

The chain combines TRBV5-4 with TRBJ2-5, with D possibly matching TRBD2 (5 bases). Looked up from germline, CDR1 is SGHNT and CDR2 is YYREEE (reference sequence). Trimming left V 2 bases short and J 5 bases short, with 22 bases between. CDR3 size: 17 residues. The CDR3 sequence: CASSFGMGHTLRETQYF. The CDR3 DNA is TGTGCCAGCAGCTTCGGGATGGGTCATACCCTGAGGGAGACCCAGTACTTC.

This clonotype was recorded once. The V gene is TRBV7-9, the J gene TRBJ1-1; D remains unclear. The CDR3 contains 10 residues. Germline V gives CDR1 SEHNR, CDR2 FQNEAQ (reference sequence). V was shortened by 11 bases and J by 11 bases, with 15 bases between the two germline ends. DNA for the CDR3: TGTGCCTGGGAGTCGGATCGCGCTTTCTTT. Its translation is CAWESDRAFF.

For this clonotype: An end of the junction does not agree with germline; a read error may underlie this. V is TRBV4-3 and J is TRBJ1-2; D is possibly TRBD1 (5 bases). The CDR3 has 15 residues. Germline CDR1 reads LGHNA; CDR2 reads YSLEER. In nucleotides, the CDR3 is TGCGTCAGCAGCCAAGAGAGCGACAGAGGCTATGGCTACACCTTC. Residues: CVSSQESDRGYGYTF.

The sample holds one count of this clonotype. V and J are TRBV2 and TRBJ2-7; TRBD2 aligns across 9 bases. The CDR3 totals 15 residues. The germline CDR1 and CDR2 sequences are SNHLY and FYNNEI. With V trimmed by 3 bases and J by 5 bases, 8 bases remained unmatched. The CDR3, as DNA: TGTGCCAGCAGTGAGTTGGCTAGCGGGGAGAACGAGCAGTACTTC. It codes for CASSELASGENEQYF.

The rearrangement uses TRBV27 and TRBJ2-2, with 8 bases aligning to TRBD1. The germline V gene encodes CDR1 MNHEY and CDR2 SMNVEV (reference sequence). J lost 4 bases, V lost 2 bases, and 6 bases had no gene match. The CDR3 totals 16 residues. This CDR3 reads CASSLVTGVGTGELFF. The CDR3 DNA reads as TGTGCCAGCAGTTTAGTGACAGGGGTGGGCACCGGGGAGCTGTTTTTT.

This clonotype appeared a few times. The chain combines TRBV6-1 with TRBJ2-7, with D unresolved. V dropped 4 bases and J dropped 3 bases, with 10 bases sitting between them. This CDR3 contains 13 residues. Germline V CDR1 and CDR2: MNHNS, SASEGT. CDR3 amino acids: CASSALVDYEQYF. The CDR3 DNA reads as TGTGCCAGCAGTGCGCTAGTTGACTACGAGCAGTACTTC.

This clonotype was found a few times. The V call is TRBV7-3, the J call TRBJ2-7; D is possibly TRBD1 (6 bases). The CDR3 loop spans 13 amino acids. Germline lookup yields CDR1 SGHTA and CDR2 FQGTGA. Trimming removed 5 bases at V and 5 bases at J, with 13 bases between. As DNA, the CDR3 is TGTGCCAGCAGCCCCCGGCGACAGGACGAGCAGTACTTC. The encoded protein is CASSPRRQDEQYF.

A word on this clonotype: One end of the junction varies from germline; a read error may be responsible. The J gene is TRBJ1-2, the V gene TRBV4-2; D perhaps matches TRBD1 (5 bases). This CDR3 is built from 14 residues. Germline loops: CDR1 LGHNA, CDR2 YNFKEQ. In DNA, the CDR3 is TGTGCCAGCAGCCAAGTCGCGGACAACTACGGCTACACCTTC. Translating it yields CASSQVADNYGYTF.

The V gene is TRBV28, the J gene TRBJ2-4, with 7 bases lining up with TRBD2. After removal of 2 bases from V and 3 bases from J, the junction contained 4 bases not matched to a gene. The CDR3 covers 15 residues. Germline V gene data show CDR1 as MDHEN and CDR2 as SYDVKM. CDR3 amino acids: CASSLAGVGKNIQYF. The CDR3 DNA sequence: TGTGCCAGCAGTTTAGCGGGAGTCGGCAAAAACATTCAGTACTTC.

This clonotype was found a few times. The rearrangement links TRBV5-1 to TRBJ1-5, with D perhaps TRBD1 (5 bases). Trimming left V 3 bases short and J 3 bases short, with 13 bases between. The V gene's germline CDR1 is SGHRS and CDR2 YFSETQ. This CDR3 comprises 15 residues. Here the CDR3 reads CASSSSGTFNQPQHF. Here the CDR3 DNA reads TGCGCCAGCAGCTCCTCCGGGACTTTCAATCAGCCCCAGCATTTT.

The chain uses TRBV15 and TRBJ2-5, with unresolved D. Germline V lookup: CDR1 LNHNV, CDR2 YYDKDF (reference sequence). Deletions cut 5 bases from V and 4 bases from J, with 8 bases between. The CDR3 is 12 residues long. The chain's CDR3 is CATSQGLETQYF. The CDR3, as DNA: TGTGCCACCAGCCAAGGCTTAGAGACCCAGTACTTC.

This clonotype was picked up a small number of times. The chain links TRBV6-6 to TRBJ2-7; 10 positions agree with TRBD2. Germline assignment: CDR1 MNHNY and CDR2 SVGAGI (reference sequence). J gave up 6 bases and V 6 bases, and 11 bases lay outside the gene matches. This CDR3 contains 15 residues. The chain's CDR3 is CASSRPGLATLEQYF. CDR3 nucleotide sequence: TGTGCCAGCAGCCGTCCGGGACTAGCGACCCTCGAGCAGTACTTC.

V gene TRBV27 combines with J gene TRBJ1-2, with TRBD1 as a possible D gene (5 bases). V dropped 0 bases and J dropped 8 bases, with 19 bases sitting between them. Germline V gene data show CDR1 as MNHEY and CDR2 as SMNVEV (reference sequence). The CDR3 spans 16 residues. For the CDR3, the DNA is TGTGCCAGCAGTTTATCCGGGGGAGCAGGGAGTTTCGGCTACACCTTC. This codes for CASSLSGGAGSFGYTF.

The chain carries TRBV28 and TRBJ1-2, with 9 bases identical to TRBD1. This CDR3 has 16 residues. J was trimmed by 2 bases and V by 2 bases; bases with no gene match: 6. Germline CDR1 reads MDHEN; CDR2 reads SYDVKM. The CDR3 protein is CASSLEQGQGNYGYTF. CDR3 nucleotides: TGTGCCAGCAGTTTAGAGCAAGGACAGGGGAACTATGGCTACACCTTC.

V is TRBV6-1 and J is TRBJ2-3; TRBD1 aligns across 9 bases. Germline V CDR1 and CDR2: MNHNS, SASEGT. The CDR3 loop spans 14 amino acids. After removal of 11 bases from V and 3 bases from J, the junction contained 9 bases not matched to a gene. This CDR3 reads CAVQGDRETDTQYF. CDR3 DNA sequence: TGTGCCGTCCAGGGGGACAGGGAAACAGATACGCAGTATTTT.

The chain couples TRBV29-1 to TRBJ2-1; D may be TRBD2 (5 bases). V lost 4 bases, J lost 2 bases, and 15 bases lay in between. The CDR3 has 15 residues. Germline V CDR1 and CDR2: SQVTM, ANQGSEA. The CDR3 coding sequence is TGCAGCGTTGGGGTGAGGCTAGCTGCCTACAATGAGCAGTTCTTC. This codes for CSVGVRLAAYNEQFF.

This rearrangement joins TRBV7-2 to TRBJ2-7, with a possible D match to TRBD1 (5 bases). Trimming cost V 2 bases and J 6 bases, with 14 bases left between them. Germline values: CDR1 SGHTA, CDR2 FQGNSA. This CDR3 spans 14 amino acids. CDR3 sequence: CASSLIPLGAEQYF. DNA for the CDR3: TGTGCCAGCAGCTTAATCCCGTTAGGGGCCGAGCAGTACTTC. The full variable domain, with the rest looked up from reference TRBV7-2 and TRBJ2-7, is GAGVSQSPSNKVTEKGKDVELRCDPISGHTALYWYRQSLGQGLEFLIYFQGNSAPDKSGLPSDRFSAERTGGSVSTLTIQRTQQEDSAVYLCASSLIPLGAEQYFGPGTRLTVT.

This chain connects TRBV20-1 to TRBJ1-6; 11 nucleotides align to TRBD1. Germline loops: CDR1 DFQATT, CDR2 SNEGSKA (reference sequence). The trim removed 3 bases at V and 10 bases at J, leaving 5 bases unmatched. The CDR3 contains 14 residues. The CDR3 nucleotides are TGCAGTGCTAGTTGGGGACAGGGGGAATCACCCCTCCACTTT. This gives the protein CSASWGQGESPLHF.

CDR3 protein: CASSHLEGGTDTQYF. The CDR3 nucleotides read TGCGCCAGCAGCCACCTGGAAGGGGGAACAGATACGCAGTATTTT. V and J are TRBV4-3 and TRBJ2-3, with D possibly TRBD1 on 6 matching bases. Germline V gives CDR1 LGHNA, CDR2 YSLEER. The CDR3 is made up of 15 amino acids. V was shortened by 3 bases and J by 3 bases, with 13 bases between the two germline ends.

The V call is TRBV12-3 or TRBV12-4, the J call TRBJ2-1; 9 nucleotides match TRBD1. The CDR3 extends over 15 amino acids. The V segment lost 5 bases and the J segment 4 bases; nucleotides outside the gene matches: 6. The CDR3 loop is CASSMTGGSYNEQFF. The CDR3 DNA follows: TGTGCCAGCAGTATGACAGGGGGTTCTTACAATGAGCAGTTCTTC.

V usage is TRBV7-9 and J usage is TRBJ1-3; 9 bases are shared with TRBD1. The germline gives CDR1 SEHNR, CDR2 FQNEAQ (reference sequence). V trimming: 3 bases; J trimming: 0 bases; junction bases outside the gene matches: 0. The CDR3 is made up of 15 amino acids. The DNA of the CDR3 is TGTGCCAGCAGCTTGGACAGGGGCTCTGGAAACACCATATATTTT. Translating it yields CASSLDRGSGNTIYF.